The 9 T cell receptor beta chains below were found in one sample sequenced in a study of cytomegalovirus exposure and HLA in healthy donors. TCRdb's table, derived via immunoSEQ multiplex PCR, lists solely in-frame clones and lacks some. There are tens of thousands of clones in the sample; about 94% occur only once, and about 1.5% lies in the top ten. Sequenced input: PBMCs. These receptor sequences come from a man younger than 35 in good health and CMV-seropositive.

Here the CDR3 reads CASSFGSSYNEQFF. CDR3 bases: TGTGCCAGCAGCTTCGGGAGCTCCTACAATGAGCAGTTCTTC. The chain uses TRBV7-9 and TRBJ2-1; a possible D gene is TRBD2 (6 bases). The CDR3 has 14 amino acids. Germline V lookup: CDR1 SEHNR, CDR2 FQNEAQ (reference sequence). V was trimmed by 3 bases and J by 0 bases, leaving 6 bases between them.

The rearrangement links TRBV6-6 to TRBJ2-1; TRBD2 matches at 9 bases. The germline V gene has CDR1 MNHNY and CDR2 SVGAGI (reference sequence). The V and J ends lost 7 bases and 6 bases, in that order; junction bases with no gene match: 13. The CDR3 contains 16 residues. The CDR3 DNA reads as TGTGCCAGCACCCCTTCGGGGACTAGCACCGCCAATGAGCAGTTCTTC. Amino acids: CASTPSGTSTANEQFF.

The rearrangement links TRBV2 to TRBJ1-2; unclear D gene. The CDR3 has 14 amino acids. Germline CDR1 is SNHLY and CDR2 is FYNNEI. The V end was cut by 6 bases, the J end by 8 bases, with 19 bases between. This CDR3 reads CASRADIPLGGYTF. CDR3 DNA: TGTGCCAGCAGGGCAGACATCCCTCTTGGCGGCTACACCTTC.

The rearrangement uses TRBV7-9 and TRBJ2-1; 12 bases match TRBD1. The CDR3 is made up of 16 amino acids. Germline CDR1 and CDR2: SEHNR and FQNEAQ (reference sequence). V was clipped by 5 bases and J by 10 bases; unmatched bases: 12. The CDR3 DNA follows: TGTGCCAGCAGCCAAGATCTTGGGACAGGGGGCGACGAGCAGTTCTTC. It codes for CASSQDLGTGGDEQFF. Complete variable domain (other parts from reference TRBV7-9 and TRBJ2-1): DTGVSQNPRHKITKRGQNVTFRCDPISEHNRLYWYRQTLGQGPEFLTYFQNEAQLEKSRLLSDRFSAERPKGSFSTLEIQRTEQGDSAMYLCASSQDLGTGGDEQFFGPGTRLTVL.

This sequence joins TRBV5-1 and TRBJ1-1; no reliable D call. Germline V gene data show CDR1 as SGHRS and CDR2 as YFSETQ. Trimming left V 0 bases short and J 1 base short, with 13 bases between. This CDR3 spans 16 amino acids. The CDR3 sequence is CASSLARENPNTEAFF. Written as DNA, the CDR3 is TGCGCCAGCAGCTTGGCTCGGGAGAACCCGAACACTGAAGCTTTCTTT. The variable domain in full, completed from reference TRBV5-1 and TRBJ1-1, reads KAGVTQTPRYLIKTRGQQVTLSCSPISGHRSVSWYQQTPGQGLQFLFEYFSETQRNKGNFPGRFSGRQFSNSRSEMNVSTLELGDSALYLCASSLARENPNTEAFFGQGTRLTVV.

The DNA for the CDR3 is TGCGCCAGCACCTTTGGTGGTGTTAGCTCTCAAAAGCAGTTCTTC. Translating gives CASTFGGVSSQKQFF. The chain has TRBV5-1 and TRBJ2-1; D not resolved. The CDR3 is made up of 15 amino acids. Trimming cost V 6 bases and J 11 bases, with 24 bases left between them. The germline CDR1 and CDR2 sequences are SGHRS and YFSETQ. The variable domain in full, completed from reference TRBV5-1 and TRBJ2-1, reads KAGVTQTPRYLIKTRGQQVTLSCSPISGHRSVSWYQQTPGQGLQFLFEYFSETQRNKGNFPGRFSGRQFSNSRSEMNVSTLELGDSALYLCASTFGGVSSQKQFFGPGTRLTVL.

This sequence joins TRBV6-6 and TRBJ2-7, with 11 bases that match TRBD1. Germline V gives CDR1 MNHNY, CDR2 SVGAGI (reference sequence). The V segment lost 5 bases and the J segment 4 bases; nucleotides outside the gene matches: 7. The CDR3 length is 15 residues. CDR3 DNA sequence: TGTGCCAGCAGTGCCCGGGACAGGGGGGAATACGAGCAGTACTTC. It encodes CASSARDRGEYEQYF.

The gene calls are TRBV7-9 and TRBJ2-7; TRBD2 matches 11 bases. The CDR3 runs to 16 residues. V trimming: 5 bases; J trimming: 3 bases; junction bases outside the gene matches: 9. The germline gives CDR1 SEHNR, CDR2 FQNEAQ (reference sequence). CDR3 nucleotide sequence: TGTGCCAGCAGCCATTCTACTAGCGGGGGATTCTACGAGCAGTACTTC. It encodes CASSHSTSGGFYEQYF.

The genes are TRBV12-5 and TRBJ2-2; 8 nucleotides line up with TRBD1. V shed 5 bases, J shed 5 bases, and the junction held 19 bases outside the gene matches. CDR1 is LGHNT and CDR2 is FRNRAP in the germline V gene. The CDR3 length is 19 residues. The DNA of the CDR3 is TGTGCTAGTGGTCCCCATAACCCAGGCCGCAGGGGGCGTACCGGGGAGCTGTTTTTT. Its translation: CASGPHNPGRRGRTGELFF. Based on the CDR3 plus reference TRBV12-5 and TRBJ2-2, the full variable domain is DARVTQTPRHKVTEMGQEVTMRCQPILGHNTVFWYRQTMMQGLELLAYFRNRAPLDDSGMPKDRFSAEMPDATLATLKIQPSEPRDSAVYFCASGPHNPGRRGRTGELFFGEGSRLTVL.